The 15 T cell receptor beta chains in this list originate from one sample, sequenced in a study of blood T cell repertoires in COVID-19 (dated by TCRdb to 2018 to 2020). The method was the immunoSEQ multiplex PCR assay. In TCRdb, the immuneACCESS table is reduced to in-frame sequences with V and J assigned. These tables do not hold every clone; where another copy was compared, an unresolved V gene accounts for under half, and the others remain unexplained. The sample table contains 75,000 to 100,000 clones; only one count was recorded for around 75% of them. The ten top clones hold approximately 25% of the sample. The sample consisted of peripheral blood. Receptors were obtained from a man between 65 and 85 years old with acute or convalescent COVID-19.

About this clone itself: The junction does not match germline at one end; this may be a read error. The genes are TRBV7-7 and TRBJ2-1; 8 bases are shared with TRBD2. CDR3 length equals 15 residues. CDR1 is SSHAT and CDR2 is FNYEAQ in the germline V gene (reference sequence). CDR3 loop: CASSFQLADYNEQFF. DNA of the CDR3: TGTGCTAGCAGCTTTCAACTAGCGGACTACAATGAGCAGTTCTTC.

V gene TRBV19 combines with J gene TRBJ2-7, with D maybe TRBD2 (7 bases). The CDR3 consists of 13 residues. Germline values: CDR1 LNHDA, CDR2 SQIVND (reference sequence). Trimming shortened V by 8 bases and J by 3 bases, and 14 bases separated the two germline ends. CDR3 loop: CASGRGQIYEQYF. The DNA for the CDR3 is TGTGCCAGTGGGAGGGGACAAATCTACGAGCAGTACTTC.

There are a few counts of this clone. The chain combines TRBV6-2 or TRBV6-3 with TRBJ1-2, with D uncertain. V lost 2 bases, J lost 0 bases, and 10 bases lay in between. This CDR3 has 15 residues. CDR1 is MNHEY and CDR2 is SVGEGT in the germline V gene. In DNA, the CDR3 is TGTGCCAGCAGTTACGAGTTGCAGGCTAACTATGGCTACACCTTC. It encodes CASSYELQANYGYTF.

The chain couples TRBV5-6 to TRBJ2-7, with D possibly TRBD1 on 5 matching bases. Between the trimmed V and J ends, which lost 0 bases and 2 bases, there was a span of 6 bases. The CDR3 extends over 13 amino acids. Germline assignment: CDR1 SGHDT and CDR2 YYEEEE. CDR3 sequence: CASSLAGTYEQYF. CDR3 DNA sequence: TGTGCCAGCAGCTTGGCAGGGACCTACGAGCAGTACTTC.

CDR3 loop: CASSDTPDQPQHF. DNA of the CDR3: TGTGCCAGCAGTGACACCCCGGATCAGCCCCAGCATTTT. J is TRBJ1-5 and V is TRBV6-1; D is uncertain. With 3 bases removed from V and 5 bases from J, the gap between germline ends came to 8 bases. The CDR3 has 13 amino acids. Per germline, CDR1 MNHNS and CDR2 SASEGT.

This chain connects TRBV27 to TRBJ1-2; the D gene is possibly TRBD1 (5 bases). Looked up from germline, CDR1 is MNHEY and CDR2 is SMNVEV (reference sequence). Trimming cost V 2 bases and J 5 bases, with 15 bases left between them. The CDR3 runs to 15 residues. CDR3 coding DNA: TGTGCCAGCAGTTTAGGGCAGGGATTGCCTTATGGCTACACCTTC. Encoded protein: CASSLGQGLPYGYTF.

V and J are TRBV2 and TRBJ1-2; D is possibly TRBD1 (5 bases). This CDR3 region has 16 residues. V lost 3 bases, J lost 0 bases, and 14 bases lay in between. The germline V gene has CDR1 SNHLY and CDR2 FYNNEI. CDR3 DNA: TGTGCCAGCAGTGACTTCGGGGGAATTGCTAACTATGGCTACACCTTC. Translation: CASSDFGGIANYGYTF.

The chain employs TRBV7-2 and TRBJ2-5; 7 nucleotides line up with TRBD1. The CDR3 totals 15 residues. Germline V gene lookup returns CDR1 SGHTA and CDR2 FQGNSA. The trim removed 4 bases at V and 2 bases at J, leaving 7 bases unmatched. The CDR3 protein is CASSWRIRGQETQYF. The CDR3 DNA sequence: TGTGCCAGCAGCTGGAGGATCAGGGGGCAAGAGACCCAGTACTTC.

The chain combines TRBV19 with TRBJ2-7; TRBD2 is a possible D gene (6 bases). Germline V gives CDR1 LNHDA, CDR2 SQIVND (reference sequence). V lost 2 bases and J lost 3, with 17 bases in between. The length of the CDR3 is 16 residues. The CDR3 sequence: CASSISGSSAFYEQYF. CDR3 bases: TGTGCCAGTAGTATATCTGGGTCTAGCGCGTTCTACGAGCAGTACTTC.

This clone was counted a single time. CDR3 sequence: CTGLAGGPGYNEQFF. In DNA, the CDR3 is TGCACAGGACTAGCGGGAGGGCCCGGTTACAATGAGCAGTTCTTC. The chain has TRBV29-1 and TRBJ2-1; TRBD2 aligns across 15 bases. Germline V CDR1 and CDR2: SQVTM, ANQGSEA. The CDR3 totals 15 residues.

The V call is TRBV18, the J call TRBJ2-2, with D possibly TRBD2 on 5 matching bases. The CDR3 has 15 amino acids. Germline CDR1 is KGHSH and CDR2 is LQKENI. V dropped 2 bases and J dropped 3 bases, with 10 bases sitting between them. The CDR3 is CASSPTREHTGELFF. CDR3 DNA sequence: TGTGCCAGCTCACCAACGAGGGAGCACACCGGGGAGCTGTTTTTT.

V is TRBV3-1 (or the pseudogene TRBV3-2) and J is TRBJ2-3, with D perhaps matching TRBD2 (5 bases). Germline V gene sequence: CDR1 LGHDT, CDR2 YNNKEL (reference sequence). The CDR3 spans 14 residues. Trimming stripped 1 base from V and 2 bases from J, with 7 bases between. The CDR3 sequence is CASSQGGFTDTQYF. As DNA, the CDR3 is TGTGCCAGCAGCCAAGGCGGGTTCACAGATACGCAGTATTTT.

As DNA, the CDR3 is TGTGCCAGCAGTGAAAATTATCTCAACTATGGCTACACCTTC. This gives the protein CASSENYLNYGYTF. This rearrangement joins TRBV2 to TRBJ1-2, with D unresolved. V gave up 2 bases and J gave up 2 bases, with 9 bases separating them. The CDR3 consists of 14 residues. CDR1 SNHLY and CDR2 FYNNEI come from the germline V gene.

This chain joins TRBV20-1 and TRBJ1-2; D is possibly TRBD1 (5 bases). The germline V gene has CDR1 DFQATT and CDR2 SNEGSKA (reference sequence). V was shortened by 6 bases and J by 2 bases, with 7 bases between the two germline ends. This CDR3 has 11 residues. This chain's CDR3 is CSAAGNYGYTF. The DNA of the CDR3 is TGCAGTGCCGCAGGGAACTATGGCTACACCTTC.

This chain links TRBV14 with TRBJ2-1; no reliable D call. The V end was cut by 0 bases, the J end by 4 bases, with 7 bases between. CDR3 length: 14 amino acids. The germline CDR1 and CDR2 sequences are SGHDN and FVKESK. CDR3 nucleotide sequence: TGTGCCAGCAGCCAAGATAACTGGTACAATGAGCAGTTCTTC. It is translated as CASSQDNWYNEQFF.